Listed below are T cell receptor beta chains from one sample, sequenced in a study of OX40 agonist ivuxolimab in advanced cancers. Repertoires were generated with immunoSEQ multiplex PCR, while TCRdb's copy carries only in-frame clones and drops some. The table records 35,000 to 40,000 clones, roughly 82% of them present only once. The material was CD4+ or CD8+ T cells sorted from blood, obtained in a trial of the OX40 agonist ivuxolimab. These receptors all come from an adult with an advanced solid tumor such as melanoma, head and neck, liver or kidney cancer. Each CDR3 is given with its conserved first and last residue. The D gene is left open where the match is weak. Rows may omit the clone size; those that give it use once, few, many or a size class.

clone_size	d_call	v_call	j_call	cdr3_length	cdr3_nt	cdr3_aa
medium-sized	NA	TRBV27	TRBJ1-5	15	TGTGCCAGCAGCCCTGGGCTGCTTCGGAATCAGCCCCAGCATTTT	CASSPGLLRNQPQHF
NA	NA	TRBV29-1	TRBJ1-1	12	TGCAGCGCCTCTAGCTGGGGAAGTGAAGCTTTCTTT	CSASSWGSEAFF
NA	TRBD2	TRBV18	TRBJ2-3	16	TGTGCCAGCTCACCACTCACGGGAGGACCCACAGATACGCAGTATTTT	CASSPLTGGPTDTQYF
NA	NA	TRBV28	TRBJ2-1	12	TGTGCCAGCACTGAAAATACCGATGAGCAGTTCTTC	CASTENTDEQFF
NA	TRBD1	TRBV19	TRBJ1-2	15	TGTGCCAGTAGTGCCTCATCCGGGACAGGGATAGGCTACACCTTC	CASSASSGTGIGYTF
NA	TRBD1	TRBV5-1	TRBJ2-2	16	TGCGCCAGCAGCTTTTCAGGGGGAGCGAACACCGGGGAGCTGTTTTTT	CASSFSGGANTGELFF
NA	TRBD2	TRBV4-2	TRBJ2-3	15	TGTGCCAGCAGCCAGTCAGCGGGAGAAGTTGATACGCAGTATTTT	CASSQSAGEVDTQYF
NA	TRBD2	TRBV5-1	TRBJ2-1	17	TGCGCCAGCAGCCCTATGACTAGCGGGAGGTCGTACAATGAGCAGTTCTTC	CASSPMTSGRSYNEQFF
NA	TRBD1	TRBV30	TRBJ2-4	14	TGTGCCTGTCACGACAGGGGGCTCGGAGACATTCAGTACTTC	CACHDRGLGDIQYF
NA	NA	TRBV6-6	TRBJ2-5	11	TGTGCCAGCGCCCAGCAGGAGACCCAGTACTTC	CASAQQETQYF
NA	NA	TRBV9	TRBJ2-3	16	TGTGCCAGCAGCGTACGAGGGGACCCCTTGACAGATACGCAGTATTTT	CASSVRGDPLTDTQYF
NA	NA	TRBV6-6	TRBJ2-1	12	TGTGCCAGCAGTTACTCATCCAATGAGCAGTTCTTC	CASSYSSNEQFF
once	NA	TRBV27	TRBJ1-1	15	TGTGCCAGCAGTTTATCGGCCAGAACAAACACTGAAGCTTTCTTT	CASSLSARTNTEAFF
NA	NA	TRBV7-6	TRBJ2-7	13	TGTGCCAGCAGCTTACTAGTCGGGGGCGAGCAGTACTTC	CASSLLVGGEQYF
NA	NA	TRBV7-9	TRBJ2-1	16	TGTGCCAGCAGCGGGACGGCAGGGAGCTCCTACAATGAGCAGTTCTTC	CASSGTAGSSYNEQFF
NA	TRBD1	TRBV4-1	TRBJ1-4	16	TGCGCCAGCAGCCAAGATCGGGGACAGGGTAGTGAAAAACTGTTTTTT	CASSQDRGQGSEKLFF
NA	NA	TRBV5-4	TRBJ1-2	13	TGTGCCAGCAGCTTGGACAGTAACTATGGCTACACCTTC	CASSLDSNYGYTF
NA	NA	TRBV10-1	TRBJ2-5	12	TGCGCCAGCAGTGACAGCGGAGAGACCCAGTACTTC	CASSDSGETQYF
NA	NA	TRBV5-1	TRBJ2-3	17	TGCGCCAGCAGCTTGGCCAGCAGGGATGGGGGCACAGATACGCAGTATTTT	CASSLASRDGGTDTQYF
once	TRBD1	TRBV7-6	TRBJ2-1	17	TGTGCCAGCAGCTTAGTTTTCGGGCAGGGGGTACTCAATGAGCAGTTCTTC	CASSLVFGQGVLNEQFF
NA	NA	TRBV19	TRBJ2-1	12	TGTGCCAGTAGTACCCGGGACTGGGAGCAGTTCTTC	CASSTRDWEQFF
NA	TRBD2	TRBV11-3	TRBJ2-1	16	TGTGCCAGCAGCCCGCGAGGGGTAGCGGGATTGAATGAGCAGTTCTTC	CASSPRGVAGLNEQFF
NA	NA	TRBV19	TRBJ2-7	15	TGTGCCAGTAGCTCGTGGGCGGCGCACTCCTACGAGCAGTACTTC	CASSSWAAHSYEQYF
NA	NA	TRBV14	TRBJ1-3	14	TGTGCCAGCAGCCCCACCGGTGCTGGAAACACCATATATTTT	CASSPTGAGNTIYF
NA	NA	TRBV27	TRBJ2-7	13	TGTGCCAGCAGTTTCGGTCTTCACTACGAGCAGTACTTC	CASSFGLHYEQYF
once	NA	TRBV6-5	TRBJ1-1	14	TGTGCCAGCAATGTGGTCAAGAGAGACACTGAAGCTTTCTTT	CASNVVKRDTEAFF
NA	NA	TRBV5-6	TRBJ2-5	11	TGTGCCAGCAGCTTGTCCGAGACCCAGTACTTC	CASSLSETQYF
NA	NA	TRBV29-1	TRBJ1-1	10	TGCAGCGTTGTCATCACTGAAGCTTTCTTT	CSVVITEAFF
NA	NA	TRBV4-3	TRBJ1-4	13	TGCGCCAGCAGCCAACGGCACGATGAAAAACTGTTTTTT	CASSQRHDEKLFF
NA	TRBD2	TRBV27	TRBJ2-7	18	TGTGCCAGCAGTTTATGGGCCCCCTCCGGGACTAGCGGTTACGAGCAGTACTTC	CASSLWAPSGTSGYEQYF
once	NA	TRBV5-1	TRBJ2-1	16	TGCGCCAGCAGCTTGGATTTGAGCGGCTCCTACAATGAGCAGTTCTTC	CASSLDLSGSYNEQFF
once	TRBD2	TRBV29-1	TRBJ2-5	13	TGCAGCGTGGGACTAGCGGTCCAAGAGACCCAGTACTTC	CSVGLAVQETQYF
NA	TRBD1	TRBV5-4	TRBJ1-1	12	TGTGCCAGCAGCGGAAGGACAGGGGAAGCTTTCTTT	CASSGRTGEAFF
NA	NA	TRBV7-8	TRBJ1-1	15	TGTGCCAGCAGCTCCCACACTTTTATGAACACTGAAGCTTTCTTT	CASSSHTFMNTEAFF
NA	TRBD2	TRBV4-1	TRBJ2-7	20	TGCGCCAGCAGCCGAAAGGTGGCTAGCGGGAGCGAACCGAGCTCCTACGAGCAGTACTTC	CASSRKVASGSEPSSYEQYF
NA	TRBD1	TRBV4-1	TRBJ2-1	14	TGCGCCAGCAGCCAAGCGGGACAGTACAATGAGCAGTTCTTC	CASSQAGQYNEQFF
NA	TRBD1	TRBV7-2	TRBJ1-1	14	TGTGCCAGCAGCTCCGAACAGGGGTTCACTGAAGCTTTCTTT	CASSSEQGFTEAFF
NA	NA	TRBV7-2	TRBJ2-5	13	TGTGCCAGCAGCTCCCGGGTACAAGAGACCCAGTACTTC	CASSSRVQETQYF
NA	NA	TRBV6-1	TRBJ2-7	13	TGTGCCAGCAGTGAAGGGACAGACTACGAGCAGTACTTC	CASSEGTDYEQYF
NA	NA	TRBV14	TRBJ2-1	13	TGTGCCAGCAGCCAAGCCAGGGGCAATGAGCAGTTCTTC	CASSQARGNEQFF
NA	NA	TRBV28	TRBJ1-2	16	TGTGCCAGCAGTTTAATCGCTCCAAAAGTTAACTATGGCTACACCTTC	CASSLIAPKVNYGYTF
NA	TRBD1	TRBV7-2	TRBJ1-2	14	TGTGCCAGCAGCTTGGGACAGGGATTCTATGGCTACACCTTC	CASSLGQGFYGYTF
NA	TRBD1	TRBV6-5	TRBJ2-7	13	TGTGCCAGCAGTTACAGACAGGGCTACGAGCAGTACTTC	CASSYRQGYEQYF
NA	NA	TRBV11-2	TRBJ2-7	14	TGTGCCAGCAGCTTAGTTGCTTGGGCCTACGAGCAGTACTTC	CASSLVAWAYEQYF
NA	NA	TRBV4-3	TRBJ2-7	15	TGCGCCAGCAGCCAAGATTCTTCAGGGAACTACGAGCAGTACTTC	CASSQDSSGNYEQYF
NA	TRBD2	TRBV10-3	TRBJ2-7	14	TGTGCCTCAGGGGGGACTAGCGGGCTTTACGAGCAGTACTTC	CASGGTSGLYEQYF
NA	TRBD1	TRBV6-5	TRBJ1-4	13	TGTGCCAGCAGTAGACCAGGGGGTGAAAAACTGTTTTTT	CASSRPGGEKLFF
NA	TRBD2	TRBV19	TRBJ2-2	16	TGTGCCAGTAGTACGACTAGCGGGAGGAACACCGGGGAGCTGTTTTTT	CASSTTSGRNTGELFF
NA	NA	TRBV7-2	TRBJ1-3	17	TGTGCCAGCAGCCCGGAAATTGGGATCTACTCTGGAAACACCATATATTTT	CASSPEIGIYSGNTIYF
NA	NA	TRBV11-2	TRBJ1-1	18	TGTGCCAGCAGCTCACGTACACTCGACGGCTACAGATTAACTGAAGCTTTCTTT	CASSSRTLDGYRLTEAFF
NA	TRBD1	TRBV15	TRBJ2-7	13	TGTGCCACCAGCATTAGACAGGGCTACGAGCAGTACTTC	CATSIRQGYEQYF
NA	NA	TRBV6-5	TRBJ2-1	14	TGTGCCAGCAGTTTCCGGGTGGCCTACAATGAGCAGTTCTTC	CASSFRVAYNEQFF
NA	TRBD1	TRBV19	TRBJ2-7	16	TGTGCCAGTAGTTTCAGTCCGGGACAGGGGACGGGCGAGCAGTACTTC	CASSFSPGQGTGEQYF
NA	NA	TRBV6-5	TRBJ1-5	13	TGTGCCAGCAGGGGGCCGGAGGGTCAGCCCCAGCATTTT	CASRGPEGQPQHF
once	NA	TRBV15	TRBJ2-1	16	TGTGCCACCAGCAGAGATCAAACGGTCTCCTACAATGAGCAGTTCTTC	CATSRDQTVSYNEQFF